This T cell receptor (beta chain) comes out of a study of cytomegalovirus exposure and HLA in healthy donors (dated by TCRdb to the late 2010s). At the level of the whole study: An earlier analysis of approximately 640 of the donors reported about 250 Gb of sequence data and 100 million to 130 million unique TCR beta sequences from about 200 million T cells. A later analysis re-examined previously published TCR beta repertoires from just over 650 donors and added high-resolution HLA genotyping to investigate patterns of TCR occurrence. Along with the roughly 670-subject first cohort, a separate validation cohort of over a hundred different subjects was used. Every discovery cohort repertoire had been produced on one sequencing platform. HLA typing included class I and class II loci at four-digit resolution. Using immunosequencing, the study profiled T cell repertoires from 666 subjects and related those repertoires to cytomegalovirus serostatus. In the later analysis, no new phenotypic data were used to find candidate immune exposures; instead, reliance was placed on TCR beta sequences and their occurrence across donors. The study aimed to test whether cataloging public T cell receptors could reveal signatures of past pathogen exposure. On average, roughly 250,000 unique TCR beta nucleotide sequences were sequenced per donor among a few hundred genotyped donors of the cohort, with 15% to 20% of those sequences being non-productive. Among the approximately 420 genotyped donors, approximately 81% belonged to the genetic ancestry cluster associated with self-reported Caucasian donors. An earlier analysis of more than 450 of the donors used high-throughput TCR beta sequencing to judge whether each TCR beta V gene segment behaved as functional or pseudogenic. Typing coverage differed by locus: A, B, C, DRB1 and DQB1 were typed in roughly 620-630 donors, DQA1 in about 510, DPA1 in 600 to 610, and DPB1 in around 440. The study combined high-throughput TCR immunosequencing, statistical association of individual TCRs with disease status, and machine learning to predict cytomegalovirus infection status. An early release covering roughly 600 HLA-typed donors comprised 250 to 350 gigabases of sequencing data and roughly 86 million unique TCR sequences. A later genetic analysis used genome-wide SNP genotypes for about 65% of the roughly 700 donors, treating that subset as a discovery cohort. Roughly 5 DR-DQ haplotypes were handled as single units for association and clustering, since linkage in the cohort was strong. Donor age, sex, ethnicity and CMV serostatus were compiled together with the repertoire data.

In total, roughly 710 healthy bone marrow donors made up the cohort. All cohort members were sampled while nominally healthy, although unrecorded immune exposures were likely present. The donor was CMV seropositive and belonged to the group of 250 to 350 seropositive cohort members. A peripheral blood sample was collected from each donor, and TCR beta sequencing was performed on peripheral blood mononuclear cells. The Qiagen DNeasy Blood Extraction Kit was used to extract genomic DNA from the blood cell samples. What the research found in general, with its limitations: An earlier analysis of around 600 of the donors showed that most TCR beta V segments appeared in productive rearrangements either about 90% or about 30% of the time, which broadly matched IMGT annotations. A later genetic analysis associated a missense DCLRE1C variant with V-gene and J-gene trimming of TCR beta chains, and an independent cohort replicated the association. Because the 87-base-pair reads could not distinguish some IMGT-functional V segments, including TRBV6-2 and TRBV6-3, those segments were excluded. A further reported finding was that TCR beta sequences accurately predicted the HLA-A and HLA-B alleles for most subjects in the first cohort. The sequencing pipeline was judged likely to have produced a cluster of highly shared sequence variants as a technical artifact. Three of the identified cytomegalovirus-associated TCR beta chains were confirmed in vitro to be specific for cytomegalovirus antigens. The classifier was reported to diagnose cytomegalovirus status with high specificity and sensitivity in both the original and validation cohorts. Compared with the 666-donor mean, donors in an Asian-associated ancestry cluster had fewer N-insertions in productive TCRs, according to a later genetic analysis. Strong co-occurrence of HLA alleles, especially DR and DQ, made assigning TCR associations to individual alleles difficult. According to a later analysis, most CMV-associated TCR beta chains appeared to be HLA-restricted, and the HLA associations seemed to be driven largely by CMV exposure. A later analysis found that HLA-associated TCR beta chains were more clonally expanded and had lower generation probabilities than equally common non-associated chains. A later analysis associated about 17,000 TCR beta sequences with specific HLA alleles at a false discovery rate of 0.05. Because counts were too low, approximately 18 rarely observed V segments, including chromosome 9 orphons, were excluded from the earlier analysis of 500 to 700 of the donors. A total of 150 to 200 TCR beta chains were listed by the study as associated with cytomegalovirus. The only immune exposure information available for the cohort was CMV serostatus. Correlated functional status among segregating V segments might be attributable to linkage disequilibrium, but an unknown experimental factor could not be ruled out. A later analysis found that TCR association rates varied across HLA loci, with DRB1 alleles showing the most associated TCRs and HLA-C alleles the fewest. HLA typing was unavailable for some donors at each locus, so association tests used only the typed subset. In this cohort, only TCR beta chains were sequenced, and detectable features were limited by the absence of alpha or paired-chain data. The presence/absence analyses assumed that sequencing depth was roughly uniform across donors, and that assumption may not be true. The authors suggested that the approach could potentially be generalized to other disease states and immunological phenotypes. Across donors, most TCR sequences were observed very rarely, whereas some public TCRs were present in many individuals. A later analysis reported that several top co-occurrence clusters appeared linked to parvovirus B19, influenza, CMV and Epstein-Barr virus.

The library came from the immunoSEQ multiplex PCR assay. For the multiplex PCR, a mixture combining 60 forward primers for TCR Vbeta segments and 13 reverse primers for TCR Jbeta segments was used. A multiplex PCR assay on genomic DNA amplified the CDR3 region of rearranged TCR beta genes. On the Illumina HiSeq System, the amplified TCR beta libraries were sequenced as 87-base-pair reads. In the source study's methods: In a later analysis, tens of millions of unique TCR beta chains were counted across the approximately 670 repertoires, and roughly 9.9 million of these chains were shared by at least two donors. Raw reads were error-corrected and collapsed into unique sequences by a nearest-neighbor algorithm in which closely related sequences were merged to remove PCR and sequencing errors. CDR3 sequences were aligned to IMGT reference sequences to assign V, D and J gene segments. For a sequence to be retained, a match of at least six nucleotides to both a V gene segment and a J gene segment was required. A rearrangement counted as productive if the CDR3 had no stop codons and remained in frame with V and J, and every other rearrangement counted as non-productive. Following IMGT convention, CDR3 was defined as the stretch from the second conserved V-encoded cysteine up to the conserved J-encoded phenylalanine. Sequences without an unambiguous match to a single V gene segment were excluded from the earlier analysis of several hundred of the donors. An earlier analysis of 450 to 650 of the donors called V segments functional above 56.7% productive rearrangements and segregating when the between-donor standard deviation exceeded 5%. A statistical classification framework was built for diagnosing cytomegalovirus status from the catalog of TCR beta chain sequences. In a later analysis, V and J genes were assigned by comparing TCR nucleotide sequences against IMGT/GENE-DB human TR gene sequences. A later analysis assigned CDR3 sequences and most-parsimonious VDJ recombination scenarios with the TCRdist pipeline. A later analysis defined each TCR beta chain by its CDR3 amino acid sequence plus V-gene family, and excluded reads lacking a unique V-gene family. To address suspected cross-contamination and a sequencing artifact, a later analysis removed roughly 640 highly shared, low-generation-probability nucleotide sequences. In a later analysis, a clonal expansion index was calculated for each public chain from normalized within-repertoire ranks of inferred template counts. In a later analysis, generation probabilities were computed using a VDJ recombination model fitted to out-of-frame rearrangements, and the results were checked against IGoR. Hypergeometric tests were used in a later analysis to score TCR-TCR, TCR-HLA and TCR-CMV co-occurrence, with a repertoire-size bias correction applied to the TCR pairs. To estimate false discovery rates, a later analysis permuted the HLA or CMV assignments 20 times. In a later analysis, co-occurring TCRs were grouped using DBSCAN, with TCRdist sequence similarity added in when clustering inside HLA-allele-positive subsets. Repertoires with fewer than 30,000 or more than 120,000 public chains, plus five repertoires with anomalous nucleotide sharing, were excluded from co-occurrence clustering. TCRdb holds this immuneACCESS table with in-frame rearrangements only. Some clones are missing; in checked studies, unresolved V genes explain under half, and the rest has no known cause. The V and J calls and clone size come from that table; D and trimming were worked out from the DNA. This sample gives around 180,000 clones in total; around 75% of them show up just once. The ten biggest clones cover 4.5% to 7.5% of the sample.

The germline V gene (reference sequence) yields SEHNR for CDR1 and FQNEAQ for CDR2. The CDR3, from cysteine to phenylalanine, totals 16 residues. The retained sequence is limited to the CDR3, 48 bases, with the frame set at the first base. V loses 2 bases of germline sequence and J loses 0 bases, and the interval between the two ends is 11 bases. This clone has just a few counts. Its antigen is currently not known. Base qualities are not recorded, but no much larger clone differs from it by a single base. Material: PBMCs. In this chain, TRBV7-9 is recombined with TRBJ1-3; no D gene can be assigned with confidence. This TCR derives from a woman aged 25 to 39 in good health and CMV-seropositive. The DNA sequence is as follows: TGTGCCAGCAGCTTAACGGCGGCTTACTCTGGAAACACCATATATTTT. This encodes CASSLTAAYSGNTIYF.